What follows are 16 T cell receptor beta chains derived from one specimen sequenced in a study of OX40 agonist ivuxolimab in advanced cancers. Sequencing used immunoSEQ multiplex PCR; TCRdb keeps in-frame clones, though not all of them. The top ten clones hold around 1.8% of a sample with about 3,500 clones, more than 85% of them seen once. The input for sequencing was CD4+ or CD8+ T cells sorted from blood, taken in a trial of the OX40 agonist ivuxolimab. The receptors stem from an adult with an advanced solid tumor such as melanoma, head and neck, liver or kidney cancer.

V usage is TRBV7-2 and J usage is TRBJ1-6; the D gene is possibly TRBD1 (5 bases). With 5 bases removed from V and 0 bases from J, the gap between germline ends came to 14 bases. Germline loops: CDR1 SGHTA, CDR2 FQGNSA. The CDR3 is 17 residues long. CDR3 in amino acids: CASSPRDATSYNSPLHF. The CDR3 DNA is TGTGCCAGCAGCCCCCGGGACGCGACCTCCTATAATTCACCCCTCCACTTT.

CDR3 in DNA: TGTGCCAGCACCGTGACCGGCCCCGGCTATGGCTACACCTTC. Translated, it gives CASTVTGPGYGYTF. The chain recombines TRBV5-4 with TRBJ1-2, with D unclear. Trimming removed 6 bases from V and 4 bases from J, with 16 bases in between. The CDR3 covers 14 residues. The germline V gene has CDR1 SGHNT and CDR2 YYREEE (reference sequence).

The rearrangement uses TRBV10-2 and TRBJ1-1; unclear D gene. The V end was cut by 6 bases, the J end by 0 bases, with 11 bases between. Germline V gene sequence: CDR1 WSHSY, CDR2 SAAADI. This CDR3 is built from 14 residues. The CDR3 here is CASRAANMNTEAFF. In nucleotides, the CDR3 is TGCGCCAGCAGGGCAGCTAACATGAACACTGAAGCTTTCTTT.

The chain combines TRBV19 with TRBJ1-2; D unresolved. The V and J ends lost 3 bases and 0 bases respectively, with 8 bases between them. The CDR3 totals 14 residues. Germline CDR1 LNHDA, CDR2 SQIVND (reference sequence). In DNA, the CDR3 is TGTGCCAGTAGTATTCTTGGAGCTAACTATGGCTACACCTTC. It encodes CASSILGANYGYTF.

The rearrangement uses TRBV6-1 and TRBJ1-2; D perhaps matches TRBD1 (6 bases). There are 14 residues in the CDR3. With 2 bases removed from V and 8 bases from J, the gap between germline ends came to 15 bases. From germline, CDR1 is MNHNS and CDR2 SASEGT. This CDR3 reads CASSESRVRGGYTF. CDR3 sequence (DNA): TGTGCCAGCAGTGAATCCCGAGTCAGGGGCGGCTACACCTTC.

This clone was seen only a few times. DNA of the CDR3: TGTGCCAGCAGCTTCAGGGAGGGGGTCGACTATGGCTACACCTTC. This gives the protein CASSFREGVDYGYTF. V and J are TRBV5-6 and TRBJ1-2; D is possibly TRBD1 (6 bases). Germline V gene lookup returns CDR1 SGHDT and CDR2 YYEEEE. V lost 2 bases to trimming and J lost 3 bases, with 14 bases between them. The CDR3 sequence is 15 residues long.

The rearrangement joins TRBV6-6 to TRBJ1-1; D unclear. The CDR3 spans 13 residues. Germline values: CDR1 MNHNY, CDR2 SVGAGI (reference sequence). With 6 bases removed from V and 1 base from J, the gap between germline ends came to 9 bases. CDR3 coding DNA: TGTGCCAGCAGCGATCAGAAGAACACTGAAGCTTTCTTT. It is translated as CASSDQKNTEAFF.

This chain uses TRBV10-1 with TRBJ1-1; D unclear. This CDR3 region has 15 residues. The germline CDR1 and CDR2 sequences are WNHNN and SYGVQD (reference sequence). Deletions cut 6 bases from V and 1 base from J, with 15 bases between. CDR3 bases: TGCGCCAGCAGCGAGAACGCCGGCCGGAACACTGAAGCTTTCTTT. Translation: CASSENAGRNTEAFF.

CDR3 residues: CASSVQGNSPLHF. The CDR3 nucleotides are TGTGCCAGCAGCGTCCAGGGGAATTCACCCCTCCACTTT. The rearrangement uses TRBV9 and TRBJ1-6, with D perhaps TRBD1 (6 bases). This CDR3 is built from 13 residues. Trimming cost V 2 bases and J 7 bases, with 7 bases left between them. Germline V gene data show CDR1 as SGDLS and CDR2 as YYNGEE.

The CDR3 DNA follows: TGTGCCAGCCAACCCCAAACAGGTCCATACAATGAGCAGTTCTTC. Protein product: CASQPQTGPYNEQFF. This chain uses TRBV7-6 with TRBJ2-1; tentative D call: TRBD1 (5 bases). The V end lost 8 bases, the J end lost 4 bases, and 18 bases lay between the germline ends. The CDR3 runs to 15 residues. Germline CDR1 SGHVS, CDR2 FNYEAQ.

This clone appeared a few times. This chain uses TRBV28 with TRBJ1-6, with a tentative D call TRBD1 (5 bases). Germline assignment: CDR1 MDHEN and CDR2 SYDVKM. The CDR3 is 14 residues long. The germline V and J ends were trimmed by 6 bases and 3 bases, with 9 bases remaining between them. CDR3 coding DNA: TGTGCCAGCAGCCTAGGGGTCTATAATTCACCCCTCCACTTT. Residues: CASSLGVYNSPLHF.

This sequence joins TRBV2 and TRBJ2-4; TRBD1 aligns across 8 bases. CDR3 length: 17 amino acids. The V gene end was trimmed by 5 bases and the J gene end by 2 bases; junction bases not matched to a gene: 11. In germline, CDR1 is SNHLY, CDR2 FYNNEI. The CDR3 DNA reads TGTGCCAGCAGTAAACGACAGGGGACGGTACCCAAAAACATTCAGTACTTC. This codes for CASSKRQGTVPKNIQYF.

This chain uses TRBV5-1 with TRBJ2-5; 8 nucleotides align to TRBD1. The CDR3 sequence is 13 residues long. CDR1 and CDR2 from the germline V gene are SGHRS and YFSETQ. V gave up 7 bases and J gave up 5 bases; unmatched junction bases: 7. The CDR3 sequence is CASDPGGAETQYF. The CDR3 DNA reads as TGCGCCAGCGACCCAGGGGGCGCGGAGACCCAGTACTTC. The full variable domain, with the rest looked up from reference TRBV5-1 and TRBJ2-5, is KAGVTQTPRYLIKTRGQQVTLSCSPISGHRSVSWYQQTPGQGLQFLFEYFSETQRNKGNFPGRFSGRQFSNSRSEMNVSTLELGDSALYLCASDPGGAETQYFGPGTRLLVL.

This clone was counted a single time. The chain joins TRBV19 to TRBJ1-3; 7 bases line up with TRBD1. CDR1 and CDR2 from the germline V gene are LNHDA and SQIVND (reference sequence). The CDR3 has 15 residues. With V trimmed by 8 bases and J by 5 bases, 12 bases remained unmatched. CDR3 region: CASLDTGDGRNTIYF. The DNA for the CDR3 is TGTGCCAGTCTCGATACAGGGGATGGCCGAAACACCATATATTTT.

The chain employs TRBV15 and TRBJ2-1; D remains unclear. V shed 3 bases and J shed 5 bases, with 11 bases lying between them. The CDR3 length is 14 residues. Per the germline V gene, CDR1 is LNHNV and CDR2 is YYDKDF (reference sequence). As DNA, the CDR3 is TGTGCCACCAGCAGTTTATCGCAGGACAATGAGCAGTTCTTC. It codes for CATSSLSQDNEQFF.

The chain recombines TRBV30 with TRBJ2-2; D is ambiguous. The CDR3 extends over 11 amino acids. Trimming cost V 3 bases and J 5 bases, with 4 bases left between them. Germline V CDR1 and CDR2: GTSNPN, SVGIG (reference sequence). The DNA of the CDR3 is TGTGCCTGGAGGCGGACCGGGGAGCTGTTTTTT. It yields the protein CAWRRTGELFF.